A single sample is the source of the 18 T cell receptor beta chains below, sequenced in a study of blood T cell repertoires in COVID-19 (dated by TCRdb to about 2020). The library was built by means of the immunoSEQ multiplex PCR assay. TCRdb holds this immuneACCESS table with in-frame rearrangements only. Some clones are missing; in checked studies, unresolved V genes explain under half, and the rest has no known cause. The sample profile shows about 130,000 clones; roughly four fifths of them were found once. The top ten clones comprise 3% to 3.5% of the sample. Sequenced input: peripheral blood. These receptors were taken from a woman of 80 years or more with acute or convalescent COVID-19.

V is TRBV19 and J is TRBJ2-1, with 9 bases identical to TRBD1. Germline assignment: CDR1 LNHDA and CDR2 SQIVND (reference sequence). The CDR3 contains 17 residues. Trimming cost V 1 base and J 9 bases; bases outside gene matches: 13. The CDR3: CASSIGSGTGFQGEQFF. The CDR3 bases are TGTGCCAGTAGTATAGGCTCCGGGACAGGGTTTCAGGGTGAGCAGTTCTTC.

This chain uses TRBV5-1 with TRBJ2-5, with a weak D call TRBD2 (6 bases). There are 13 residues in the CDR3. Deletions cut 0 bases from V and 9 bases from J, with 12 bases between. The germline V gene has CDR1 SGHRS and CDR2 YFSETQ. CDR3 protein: CASSLELGGAQYF. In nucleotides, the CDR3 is TGCGCCAGCAGCTTGGAGCTAGGCGGGGCCCAGTACTTC.

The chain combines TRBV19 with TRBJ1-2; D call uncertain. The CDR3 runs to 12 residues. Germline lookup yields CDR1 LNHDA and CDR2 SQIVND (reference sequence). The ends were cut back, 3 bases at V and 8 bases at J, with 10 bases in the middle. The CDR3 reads CASSMGDAGYTF. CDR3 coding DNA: TGTGCCAGTAGTATGGGAGATGCGGGCTACACCTTC.

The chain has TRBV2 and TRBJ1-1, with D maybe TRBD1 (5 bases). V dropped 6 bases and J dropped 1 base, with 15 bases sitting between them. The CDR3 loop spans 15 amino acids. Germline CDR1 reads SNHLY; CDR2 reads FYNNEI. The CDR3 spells CASRGGGAQNTEAFF. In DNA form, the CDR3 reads TGTGCCAGCAGGGGGGGAGGGGCCCAGAACACTGAAGCTTTCTTT.

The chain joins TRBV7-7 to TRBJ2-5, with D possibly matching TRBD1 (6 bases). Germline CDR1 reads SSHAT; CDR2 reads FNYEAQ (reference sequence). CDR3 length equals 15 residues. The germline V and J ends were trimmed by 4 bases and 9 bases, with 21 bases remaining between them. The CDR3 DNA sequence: TGTGCCAGCAGCTCGCTTTCAGGGGCCGTCGGATCCCAGTACTTC. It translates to CASSSLSGAVGSQYF. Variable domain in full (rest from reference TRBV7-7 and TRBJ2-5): GAGVSQSPRYKVTKRGQDVTLRCDPISSHATLYWYQQALGQGPEFLTYFNYEAQPDKSGLPSDRFSAERPEGSISTLTIQRTEQRDSAMYRCASSSLSGAVGSQYFGPGTRLLVL.

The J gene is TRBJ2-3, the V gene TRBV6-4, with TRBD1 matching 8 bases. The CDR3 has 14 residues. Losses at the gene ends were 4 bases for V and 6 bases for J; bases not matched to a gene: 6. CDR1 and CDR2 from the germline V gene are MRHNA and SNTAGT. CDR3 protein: CASSVGQGADTQYF. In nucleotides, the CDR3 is TGTGCCAGCAGTGTCGGTCAGGGGGCTGATACGCAGTATTTT.

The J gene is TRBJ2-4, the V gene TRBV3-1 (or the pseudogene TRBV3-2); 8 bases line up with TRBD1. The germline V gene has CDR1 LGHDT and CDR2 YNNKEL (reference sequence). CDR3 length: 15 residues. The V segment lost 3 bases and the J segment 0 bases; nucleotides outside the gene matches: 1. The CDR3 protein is CASSQGQVAKNIQYF. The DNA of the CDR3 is TGTGCCAGCAGCCAGGGACAGGTAGCCAAAAACATTCAGTACTTC.

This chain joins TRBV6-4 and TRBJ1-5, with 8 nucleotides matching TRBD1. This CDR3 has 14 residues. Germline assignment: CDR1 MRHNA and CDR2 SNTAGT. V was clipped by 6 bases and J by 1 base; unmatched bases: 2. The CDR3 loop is CASSRTGSNQPQHF. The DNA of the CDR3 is TGTGCCAGCAGCCGGACAGGGAGCAATCAGCCCCAGCATTTT.

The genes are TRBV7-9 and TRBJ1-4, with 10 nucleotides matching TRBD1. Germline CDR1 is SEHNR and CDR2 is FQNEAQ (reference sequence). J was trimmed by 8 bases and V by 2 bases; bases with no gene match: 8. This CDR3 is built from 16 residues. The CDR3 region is CASSLTRTGGSEKLFF. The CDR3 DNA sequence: TGTGCCAGCAGCTTAACTCGGACAGGGGGATCCGAAAAACTGTTTTTT.

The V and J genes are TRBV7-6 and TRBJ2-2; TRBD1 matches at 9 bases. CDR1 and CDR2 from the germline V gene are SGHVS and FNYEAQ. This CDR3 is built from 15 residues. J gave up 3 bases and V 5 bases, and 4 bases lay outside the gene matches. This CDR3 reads CASSLGTGYTGELFF. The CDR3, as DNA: TGTGCCAGCAGCCTTGGGACAGGGTACACCGGGGAGCTGTTTTTT. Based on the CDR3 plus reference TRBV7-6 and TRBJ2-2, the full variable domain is GAGVSQSPRYKVTKRGQDVALRCDPISGHVSLYWYRQALGQGPEFLTYFNYEAQQDKSGLPNDRFSAERPEGSISTLTIQRTEQRDSAMYRCASSLGTGYTGELFFGEGSRLTVL.

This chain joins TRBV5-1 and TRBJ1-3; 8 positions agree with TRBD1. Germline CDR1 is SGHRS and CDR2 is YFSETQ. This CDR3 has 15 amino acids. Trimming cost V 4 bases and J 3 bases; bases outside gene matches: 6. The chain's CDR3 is CASSTGGQGGNTIYF. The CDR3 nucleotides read TGCGCCAGCAGCACGGGAGGACAGGGTGGAAACACCATATATTTT.

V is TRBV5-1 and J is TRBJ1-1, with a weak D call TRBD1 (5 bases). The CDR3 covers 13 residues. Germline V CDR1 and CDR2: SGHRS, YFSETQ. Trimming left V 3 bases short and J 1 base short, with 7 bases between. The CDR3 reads CASSSTANTEAFF. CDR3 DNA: TGCGCCAGCAGCTCGACAGCGAACACTGAAGCTTTCTTT.

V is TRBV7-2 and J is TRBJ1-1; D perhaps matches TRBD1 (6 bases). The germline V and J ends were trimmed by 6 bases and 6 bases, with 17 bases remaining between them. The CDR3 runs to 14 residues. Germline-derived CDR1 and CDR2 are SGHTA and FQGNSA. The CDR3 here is CASSLQGIGSEAFF. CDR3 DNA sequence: TGTGCCAGCAGTTTACAGGGAATCGGGTCTGAAGCTTTCTTT.

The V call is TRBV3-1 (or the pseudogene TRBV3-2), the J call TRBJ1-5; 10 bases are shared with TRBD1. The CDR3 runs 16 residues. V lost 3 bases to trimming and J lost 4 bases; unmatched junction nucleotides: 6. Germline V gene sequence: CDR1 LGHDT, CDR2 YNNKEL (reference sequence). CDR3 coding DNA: TGTGCCAGCAGCCACCACGGGACAGGGGAAAATCAGCCCCAGCATTTT. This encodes CASSHHGTGENQPQHF.

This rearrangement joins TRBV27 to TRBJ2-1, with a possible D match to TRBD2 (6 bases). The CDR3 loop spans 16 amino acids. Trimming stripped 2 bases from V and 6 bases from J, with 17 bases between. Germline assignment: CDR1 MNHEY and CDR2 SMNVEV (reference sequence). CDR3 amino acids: CASSLVRLAQGNEQFF. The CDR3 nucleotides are TGTGCCAGCAGTTTAGTCCGGCTAGCGCAAGGCAATGAGCAGTTCTTC.

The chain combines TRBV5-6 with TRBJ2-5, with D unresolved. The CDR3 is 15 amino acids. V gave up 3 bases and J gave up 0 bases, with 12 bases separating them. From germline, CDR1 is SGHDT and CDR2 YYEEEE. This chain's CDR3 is CASSSFTENQETQYF. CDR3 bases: TGTGCCAGCAGCTCCTTCACAGAGAACCAAGAGACCCAGTACTTC.

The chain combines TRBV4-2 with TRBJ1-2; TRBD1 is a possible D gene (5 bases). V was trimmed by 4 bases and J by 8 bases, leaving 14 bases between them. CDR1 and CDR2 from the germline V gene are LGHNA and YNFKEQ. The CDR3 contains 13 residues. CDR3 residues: CASSLGSGGGYTF. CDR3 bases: TGTGCCAGCAGCCTCGGCAGCGGGGGAGGCTACACCTTC.

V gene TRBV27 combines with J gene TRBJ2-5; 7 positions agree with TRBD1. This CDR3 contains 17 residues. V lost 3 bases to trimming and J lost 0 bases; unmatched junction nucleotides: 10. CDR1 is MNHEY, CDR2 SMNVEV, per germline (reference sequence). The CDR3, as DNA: TGTGCCAGCAGTTTCCGTAGGACAGGATTAAACCAAGAGACCCAGTACTTC. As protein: CASSFRRTGLNQETQYF.